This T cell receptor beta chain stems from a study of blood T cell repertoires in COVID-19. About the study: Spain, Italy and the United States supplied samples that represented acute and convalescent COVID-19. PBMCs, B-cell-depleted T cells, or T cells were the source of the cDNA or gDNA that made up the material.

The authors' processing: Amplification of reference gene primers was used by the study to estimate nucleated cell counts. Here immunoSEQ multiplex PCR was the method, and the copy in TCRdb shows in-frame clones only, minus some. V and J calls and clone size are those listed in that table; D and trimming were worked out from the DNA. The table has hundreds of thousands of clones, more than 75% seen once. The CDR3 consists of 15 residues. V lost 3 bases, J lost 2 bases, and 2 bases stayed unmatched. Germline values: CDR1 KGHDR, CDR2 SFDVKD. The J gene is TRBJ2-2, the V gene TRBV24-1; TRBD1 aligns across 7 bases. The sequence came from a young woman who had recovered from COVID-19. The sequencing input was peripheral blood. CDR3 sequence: CATSDRDRNTGELFF. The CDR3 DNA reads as TGTGCCACCAGTGATCGGGACAGAAACACCGGGGAGCTGTTTTTT.